Listed here are 10 T cell receptor beta chains from one sample, sequenced in a study of low-dose radiotherapy and immunotherapy resistance in tumors. Time point in this sample: before trial treatment. Covering alpha and beta chains, TRAV- and TRBV-specific primers were used for the first-strand cDNA. The PCR that amplified TCRs ran for 20 cycles, relying on a constant-region primer and a V-primer adapter. One entry per CDR3 protein results from TCRdb running MiXCR on the reads. The data contain tens of thousands of distinct CDR3 sequences, roughly a tenth of them singletons. The sample was PBMCs, taken before treatment. These receptors were taken from a male donor with prostate cancer.

This clonotype came up many times. The chain employs TRBV7-2 and TRBJ2-2; D uncertain. The CDR3 is 14 amino acids. From germline, CDR1 is SGHTA and CDR2 FQGNSA. Trimming shortened V by 2 bases and J by 3 bases, and 7 bases separated the two germline ends. CDR3: CASSLRGYTGELFF. CDR3 coding DNA: TGTGCCAGCAGCTTAAGAGGCTACACCGGGGAGCTGTTTTTT. Filled out from reference TRBV7-2 and TRBJ2-2, the complete variable domain reads GAGVSQSPSNKVTEKGKDVELRCDPISGHTALYWYRQSLGQGLEFLIYFQGNSAPDKSGLPSDRFSAERTGGSVSTLTIQRTQQEDSAVYLCASSLRGYTGELFFGEGSRLTVL.

Concerning this clonotype itself: A far larger clone is one base from this, pointing to a likely read error. The chain is built from TRBV6-1 and TRBJ2-1; 10 nucleotides match TRBD1. CDR1 and CDR2 from the germline V gene are MNHNS and SASEGT. The CDR3 spans 14 residues. Losses at the gene ends were 10 bases for V and 8 bases for J; bases not matched to a gene: 11. The CDR3 is CAIRSGQGKDEQFF. As DNA, the CDR3 is TGTGCCATCAGGTCGGGACAGGGGAAGGATGAGCAGTTCTTC.

This clonotype was picked up many times. The CDR3 spells CASIQTTGIGGYTF. CDR3 bases: TGTGCCAGCATCCAGACCACAGGGATCGGTGGCTACACCTTC. J is TRBJ1-2 and V is TRBV6-6, with a possible D match to TRBD1 (6 bases). The germline gives CDR1 MNHNY, CDR2 SVGAGI (reference sequence). This CDR3 has 14 amino acids. The V gene lost 7 bases and the J gene lost 7 bases, with 19 bases spanning the gap.

This clonotype was seen ten or more times. The chain recombines TRBV28 with TRBJ1-2, with a tentative D call TRBD1 (5 bases). In germline, CDR1 is MDHEN, CDR2 SYDVKM. The CDR3 spans 13 residues. The V end was cut by 5 bases, the J end by 10 bases, with 17 bases between. The CDR3 is CASSRDYGNDYTF. For the CDR3, the DNA is TGTGCCAGCAGTCGGGACTACGGAAATGACTACACCTTC.

This clonotype was recorded many times. The CDR3 reads CASSLGRLAGGVDTQYF. In DNA, the CDR3 is TGTGCCAGCAGCTTAGGGCGACTAGCGGGAGGTGTGGATACGCAGTATTTT. V gene TRBV7-2 combines with J gene TRBJ2-3, with TRBD2 matching over 13 bases. Germline assignment: CDR1 SGHTA and CDR2 FQGNSA. The CDR3 consists of 17 residues. J was trimmed by 6 bases and V by 1 base; bases with no gene match: 7.

This clonotype was counted a few times. The chain employs TRBV7-8 and TRBJ1-1; D uncertain. Germline V gene data show CDR1 as SGHVS and CDR2 as FQNEAQ. CDR3 length equals 12 residues. V lost 3 bases to trimming and J lost 8 bases, with 10 bases between them. CDR3 in amino acids: CASSLTSKEAFF. DNA of the CDR3: TGTGCCAGCAGCTTGACTAGTAAAGAAGCTTTCTTT.

This clonotype was seen many times. This chain links TRBV4-2 with TRBJ2-1; D is possibly TRBD1 or TRBD2 (5 bases each). Looked up from germline, CDR1 is LGHNA and CDR2 is YNFKEQ. This CDR3 is 12 amino acids long. The germline V and J ends were trimmed by 2 bases and 14 bases, with 13 bases remaining between them. CDR3 protein: CASSQPQGAEFF. CDR3 nucleotide sequence: TGTGCCAGCAGCCAACCCCAGGGAGCGGAGTTCTTC.

The sample holds many counts of this clonotype. Written as DNA, the CDR3 is TGCAGCGTTGAAGTCCCGGGGCGTGCCGAGCAGTTCTTC. Translation gives CSVEVPGRAEQFF. V and J are TRBV29-1 and TRBJ2-1; D possibly uses TRBD1 or TRBD2 (5 bases each). V lost 1 base and J lost 10, with 14 bases in between. The CDR3 sequence is 13 residues long. Germline CDR1 is SQVTM and CDR2 is ANQGSEA.

The sample holds many counts of this clonotype. The V gene is TRBV7-9, the J gene TRBJ2-1, with 7 bases that match TRBD2. This CDR3 comprises 18 residues. The V gene's germline CDR1 is SEHNR and CDR2 FQNEAQ (reference sequence). With V trimmed by 3 bases and J by 4 bases, 15 bases remained unmatched. The CDR3 region has the DNA TGTGCCAGCAGCTTTTCCCTATCCAGCGGGGCCATTTACAATGAGCAGTTCTTC. This sequence encodes CASSFSLSSGAIYNEQFF.

The rearrangement links TRBV7-8 to TRBJ1-5; D unresolved. This CDR3 has 15 amino acids. The V gene's germline CDR1 is SGHVS and CDR2 FQNEAQ. V dropped 1 base and J dropped 7 bases, with 14 bases sitting between them. CDR3 sequence (DNA): TGTGCCAGCAGCTTAGGCGTGGGGAGCGGGCAGCCCCAGCATTTT. Translated: CASSLGVGSGQPQHF. Complete variable domain (other parts from reference TRBV7-8 and TRBJ1-5): GAGVSQSPRYKVAKRGQDVALRCDPISGHVSLFWYQQALGQGPEFLTYFQNEAQLDKSGLPSDRFFAERPEGSVSTLKIQRTQQEDSAVYLCASSLGVGSGQPQHFGDGTRLSIL.